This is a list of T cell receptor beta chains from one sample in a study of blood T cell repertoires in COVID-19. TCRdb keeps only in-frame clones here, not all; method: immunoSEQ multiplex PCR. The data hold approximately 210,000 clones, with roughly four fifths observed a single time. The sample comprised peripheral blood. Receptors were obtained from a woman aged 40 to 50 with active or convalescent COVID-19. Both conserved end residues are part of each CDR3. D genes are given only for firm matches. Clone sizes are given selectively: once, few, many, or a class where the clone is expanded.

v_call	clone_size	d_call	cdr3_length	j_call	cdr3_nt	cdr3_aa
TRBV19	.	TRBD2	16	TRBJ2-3	TGTGCCAGTAGTAAGGGGAGCGGGGGGGCCCTGGATACGCAGTATTTT	CASSKGSGGALDTQYF
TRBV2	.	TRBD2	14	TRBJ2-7	TGTGCCAGCATGCCCACTAGCGGGGTTTACGAGCAGTACTTC	CASMPTSGVYEQYF
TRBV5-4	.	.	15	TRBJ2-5	TGTGCCAGCAGCTTGACTGGGGGAGGGGGAGAGACCCAGTACTTC	CASSLTGGGGETQYF
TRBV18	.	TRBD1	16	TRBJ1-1	TGTGCCAGCTCACCGAGAATACAGGGGTTTATCACTGAAGCTTTCTTT	CASSPRIQGFITEAFF
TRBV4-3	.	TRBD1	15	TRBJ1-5	TGCGCCAGCAGCCAGGAGACAGGGGGATGGCAGCCCCAGCATTTT	CASSQETGGWQPQHF
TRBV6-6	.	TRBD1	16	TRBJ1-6	TGTGCCAGCAGTAACCTCCGGGACAGACGAAATTCACCCCTCCACTTT	CASSNLRDRRNSPLHF
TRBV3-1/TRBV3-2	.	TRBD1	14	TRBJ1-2	TGTGCCAGCAGCCCCCCAGGGGGCGCGGCTGGCTACACCTTC	CASSPPGGAAGYTF
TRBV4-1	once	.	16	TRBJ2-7	TGCGCCAGCAGCCAAGATCAGGGAAGACTCTCCTACGAGCAGTACTTC	CASSQDQGRLSYEQYF
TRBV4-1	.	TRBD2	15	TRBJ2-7	TGCGCCAGCAGCCCGGGACTAGCGGGAGCCTACGAGCAGTACTTC	CASSPGLAGAYEQYF
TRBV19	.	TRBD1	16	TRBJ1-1	TGTGCCAGTAGTAACCGGGACAGGGGAAGGGACACTGAAGCTTTCTTT	CASSNRDRGRDTEAFF
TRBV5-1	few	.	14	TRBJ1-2	TGCGCCAGCACCCTGGCCGGGGGGGACTATGGCTACACCTTC	CASTLAGGDYGYTF
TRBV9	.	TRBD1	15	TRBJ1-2	TGTGCCAGCAGCGTTCCGGGACAGGGGGCAACTGGCTACACCTTC	CASSVPGQGATGYTF
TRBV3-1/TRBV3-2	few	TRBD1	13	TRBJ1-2	TGTGCCAGCAGCCAAGGGACAGGGGGTGGCTACACCTTC	CASSQGTGGGYTF
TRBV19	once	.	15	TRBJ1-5	TGTGCCAGTAGACAGGGTACTAGAAGCAATCAGCCCCAGCATTTT	CASRQGTRSNQPQHF
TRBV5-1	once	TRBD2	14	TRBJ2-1	TGCGCCAGCAGCTCAGCGGGGGGATACAATGAGCAGTTCTTC	CASSSAGGYNEQFF
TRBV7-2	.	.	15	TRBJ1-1	TGTGCCAGCAGCTCTCGCCCGACAGGTAACACTGAAGCTTTCTTT	CASSSRPTGNTEAFF
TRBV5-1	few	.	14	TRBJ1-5	TGCGCCAGCAGCGAGAACACCAGGGAACAGCCCCAGCATTTT	CASSENTREQPQHF
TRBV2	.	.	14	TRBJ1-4	TGTGCCAGCAGAGTGGACCGAGGAGGAGAAAAACTGTTTTTT	CASRVDRGGEKLFF
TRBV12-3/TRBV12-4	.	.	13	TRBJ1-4	TGTGCCAGCAGTTTTGGAGCCAATGAAAAACTGTTTTTT	CASSFGANEKLFF
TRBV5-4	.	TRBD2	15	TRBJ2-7	TGTGCCAGCAGCCCGATGGGGGGGAGCTCCTACGAGCAGTACTTC	CASSPMGGSSYEQYF
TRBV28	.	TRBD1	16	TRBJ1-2	TGTGCCAGCAGTTTCTCGCGACAGGGAGGAGTGGGCGGCTACACCTTC	CASSFSRQGGVGGYTF
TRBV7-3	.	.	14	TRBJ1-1	TGTGCCAGCAGCGCCGCGCGGGGGAACACTGAAGCTTTCTTT	CASSAARGNTEAFF
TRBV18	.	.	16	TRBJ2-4	TGTGCCAGCTCACCCACACGAGGATATACCAAAAACATTCAGTACTTC	CASSPTRGYTKNIQYF
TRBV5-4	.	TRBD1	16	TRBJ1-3	TGTGCCAGCAGCATACAGGGGACCCCCTCTGGAAACACCATATATTTT	CASSIQGTPSGNTIYF
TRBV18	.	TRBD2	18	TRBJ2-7	TGTGCCAGCTCACCGGAGGCCGGAACTAGCGGGAATTTCTACGAGCAGTACTTC	CASSPEAGTSGNFYEQYF
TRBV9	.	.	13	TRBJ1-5	TGTGCCAGCAGCGTGATGGCAGATCAGCCCCAGCATTTT	CASSVMADQPQHF
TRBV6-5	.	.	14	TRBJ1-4	TGTGCCAGCAGGGCAGGGTTGAAGAGGGAAAAACTGTTTTTT	CASRAGLKREKLFF
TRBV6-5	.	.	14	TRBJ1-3	TGTGCCAGCACTAGGGGATCCTCTGGAAACACCATATATTTT	CASTRGSSGNTIYF
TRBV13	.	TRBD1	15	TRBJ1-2	TGTGCCAGCAGCCCCCAAGTAGGACAGGGCTATGGCTACACCTTC	CASSPQVGQGYGYTF
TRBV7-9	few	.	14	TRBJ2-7	TGTGCCAGCAGCTTAGTCAGGGACACCTACGAGCAGTACTTC	CASSLVRDTYEQYF
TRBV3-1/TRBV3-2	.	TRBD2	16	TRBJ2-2	TGTGCCAGCAGCCCTGGGACTAGCGGGGGGGCCAGGGAGCTGTTTTTT	CASSPGTSGGARELFF
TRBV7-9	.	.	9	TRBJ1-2	TGTGCCAGCAGCTTATCTTTGACCTTC	CASSLSLTF
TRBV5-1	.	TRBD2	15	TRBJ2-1	TGCGCCAGCAGCTCCAGCGGGAGCTCCTACAATGAGCAGTTCTTC	CASSSSGSSYNEQFF
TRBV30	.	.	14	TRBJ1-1	TGTGCCTGGACCCTCGACAGCATGAACACTGAAGCTTTCTTT	CAWTLDSMNTEAFF
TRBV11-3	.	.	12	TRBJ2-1	TGTGCCAGCAGGGAGGGGAACAATGAGCAGTTCTTC	CASREGNNEQFF
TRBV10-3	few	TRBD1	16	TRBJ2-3	TGTGCCATCAGTGAGTCGGACGGGACAGGGCCAGATACGCAGTATTTT	CAISESDGTGPDTQYF
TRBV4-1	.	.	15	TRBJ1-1	TGCGCCAGCAGCCAAGTCGGTACGGGGAATTGGGAAGCTTTCTTT	CASSQVGTGNWEAFF
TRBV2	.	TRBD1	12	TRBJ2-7	TGTGCCAGCAGGAACAGGGGCCACGAGCAGTACTTC	CASRNRGHEQYF
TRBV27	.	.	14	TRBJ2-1	TGTGCCAGCAGTTGGGGGGGCGGTCCGGGTGAGCAGTTCTTC	CASSWGGGPGEQFF
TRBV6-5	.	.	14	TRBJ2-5	TGTGCCAGCAGGGAGGGAACAGGTCAAGAGACCCAGTACTTC	CASREGTGQETQYF
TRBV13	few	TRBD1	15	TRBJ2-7	TGTGCCAGCAGCTTCAGGACAGGGTGGCCCTACGAGCAGTACTTC	CASSFRTGWPYEQYF
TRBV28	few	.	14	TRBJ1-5	TGTGCCAGCAGTTTCGGGTCAGGGATGCAGCCCCAGCATTTT	CASSFGSGMQPQHF
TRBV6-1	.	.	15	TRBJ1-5	TGTGCCAGCAGTGACGGACAGAACTACAATCAGCCCCAGCATTTT	CASSDGQNYNQPQHF
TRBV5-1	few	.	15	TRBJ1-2	TGCGCCAGCAGCTTGGGCAGGACCGGACTAAGTGGCTACACCTTC	CASSLGRTGLSGYTF
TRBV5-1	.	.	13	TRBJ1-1	TGCGCCAGCAGTTCCACAGGGTTCACTGAAGCTTTCTTT	CASSSTGFTEAFF
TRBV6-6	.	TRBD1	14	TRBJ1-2	TGTGCCAGCACTATGACAGGGCCTGGCTATGGCTACACCTTC	CASTMTGPGYGYTF